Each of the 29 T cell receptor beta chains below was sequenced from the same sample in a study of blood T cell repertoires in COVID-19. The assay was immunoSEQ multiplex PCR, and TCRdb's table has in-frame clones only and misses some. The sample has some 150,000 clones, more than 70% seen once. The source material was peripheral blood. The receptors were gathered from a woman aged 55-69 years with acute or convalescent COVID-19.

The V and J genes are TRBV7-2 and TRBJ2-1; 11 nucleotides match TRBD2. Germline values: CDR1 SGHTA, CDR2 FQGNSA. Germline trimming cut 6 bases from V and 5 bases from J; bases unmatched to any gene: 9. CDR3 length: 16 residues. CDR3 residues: CASSPTSGGLHNEQFF. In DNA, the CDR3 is TGTGCCAGCAGTCCTACTAGCGGGGGACTCCACAATGAGCAGTTCTTC.

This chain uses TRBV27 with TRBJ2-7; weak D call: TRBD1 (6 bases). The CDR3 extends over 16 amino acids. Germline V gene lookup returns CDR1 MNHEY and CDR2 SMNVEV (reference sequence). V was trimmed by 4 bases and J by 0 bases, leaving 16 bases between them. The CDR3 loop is CASSWGRGRSSYEQYF. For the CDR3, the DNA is TGTGCCAGCAGTTGGGGCAGGGGCCGGAGCTCCTACGAGCAGTACTTC.

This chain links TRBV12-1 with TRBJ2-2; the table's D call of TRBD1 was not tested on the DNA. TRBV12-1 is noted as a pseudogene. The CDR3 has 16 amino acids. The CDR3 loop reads CASSFRGTSHTGELFF. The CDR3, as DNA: TGTGCCAGCAGCTTTAGGGGAACCAGCCACACCGGGGAGCTGTTTTTT.

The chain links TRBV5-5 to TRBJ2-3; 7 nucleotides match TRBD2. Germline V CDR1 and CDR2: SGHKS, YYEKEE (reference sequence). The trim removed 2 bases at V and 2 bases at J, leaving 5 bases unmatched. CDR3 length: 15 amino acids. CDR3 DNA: TGTGCCAGCAGCTTTAACGGGGGGATCACAGATACGCAGTATTTT. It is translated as CASSFNGGITDTQYF. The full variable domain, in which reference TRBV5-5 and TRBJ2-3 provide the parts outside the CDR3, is DAGVTQSPTHLIKTRGQQVTLRCSPISGHKSVSWYQQVLGQGPQFIFQYYEKEERGRGNFPDRFSARQFPNYSSELNVNALLLGDSALYLCASSFNGGITDTQYFGPGTRLTVL.

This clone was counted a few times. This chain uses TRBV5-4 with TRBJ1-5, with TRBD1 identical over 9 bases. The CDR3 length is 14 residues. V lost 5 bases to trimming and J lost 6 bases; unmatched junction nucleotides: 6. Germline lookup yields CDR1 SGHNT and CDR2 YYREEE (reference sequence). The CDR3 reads CASSRDRASQPQHF. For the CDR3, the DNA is TGTGCCAGCAGTCGGGACAGGGCATCTCAGCCCCAGCATTTT.

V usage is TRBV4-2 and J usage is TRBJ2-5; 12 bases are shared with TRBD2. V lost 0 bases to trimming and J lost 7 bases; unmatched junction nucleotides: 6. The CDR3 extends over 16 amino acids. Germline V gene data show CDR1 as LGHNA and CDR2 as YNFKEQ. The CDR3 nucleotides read TGTGCCAGCAGCCAAGATGCTAGCGGGGGGGCTAGGACCCAGTACTTC. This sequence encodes CASSQDASGGARTQYF.

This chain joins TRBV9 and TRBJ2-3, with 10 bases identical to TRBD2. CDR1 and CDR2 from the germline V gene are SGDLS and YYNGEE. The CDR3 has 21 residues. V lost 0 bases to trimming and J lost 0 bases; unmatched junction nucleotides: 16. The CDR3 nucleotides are TGTGCCAGCAGCGTAGCTATTAGGACTAGCGGAGACACCTGGAGCACAGATACGCAGTATTTT. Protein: CASSVAIRTSGDTWSTDTQYF. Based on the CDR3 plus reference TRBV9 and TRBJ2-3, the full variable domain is DSGVTQTPKHLITATGQRVTLRCSPRSGDLSVYWYQQSLDQGLQFLIQYYNGEERAKGNILERFSAQQFPDLHSELNLSSLELGDSALYFCASSVAIRTSGDTWSTDTQYFGPGTRLTVL.

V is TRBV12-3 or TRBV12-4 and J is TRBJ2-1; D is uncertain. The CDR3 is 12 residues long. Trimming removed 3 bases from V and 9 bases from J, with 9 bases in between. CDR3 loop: CASSLRGFEQFF. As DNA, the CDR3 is TGTGCCAGCAGTTTGCGAGGCTTTGAGCAGTTCTTC.

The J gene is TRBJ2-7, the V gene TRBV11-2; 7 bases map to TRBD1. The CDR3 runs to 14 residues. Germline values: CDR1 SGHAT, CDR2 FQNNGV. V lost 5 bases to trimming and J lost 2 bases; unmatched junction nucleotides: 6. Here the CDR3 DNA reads TGTGCCAGCAGCCCATTTGACAGGGCCTACGAGCAGTACTTC. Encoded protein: CASSPFDRAYEQYF.

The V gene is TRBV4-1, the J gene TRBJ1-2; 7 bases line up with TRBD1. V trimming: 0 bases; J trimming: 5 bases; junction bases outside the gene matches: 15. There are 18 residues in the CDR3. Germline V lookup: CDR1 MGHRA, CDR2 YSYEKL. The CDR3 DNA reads TGCGCCAGCAGCCAAGATACGGACAGGTCATGGCCTCGTTATGGCTACACCTTC. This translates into CASSQDTDRSWPRYGYTF.

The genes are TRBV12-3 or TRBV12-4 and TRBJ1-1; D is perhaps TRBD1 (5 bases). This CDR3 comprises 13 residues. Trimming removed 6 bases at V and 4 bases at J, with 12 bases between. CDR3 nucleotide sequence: TGTGCCAGCAGGCGACAGTTGGGCACTGAAGCTTTCTTT. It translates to CASRRQLGTEAFF.

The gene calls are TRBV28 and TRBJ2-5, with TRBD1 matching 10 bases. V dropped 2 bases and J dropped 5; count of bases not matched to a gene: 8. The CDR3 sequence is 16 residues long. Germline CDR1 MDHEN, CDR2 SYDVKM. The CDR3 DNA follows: TGTGCCAGCAGTTTAATAGGACAGGGGGTTGTGGAGACCCAGTACTTC. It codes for CASSLIGQGVVETQYF. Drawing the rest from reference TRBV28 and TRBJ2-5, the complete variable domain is DVKVTQSSRYLVKRTGEKVFLECVQDMDHENMFWYRQDPGLGLRLIYFSYDVKMKEKGDIPEGYSVSREKKERFSLILESASTNQTSMYLCASSLIGQGVVETQYFGPGTRLLVL.

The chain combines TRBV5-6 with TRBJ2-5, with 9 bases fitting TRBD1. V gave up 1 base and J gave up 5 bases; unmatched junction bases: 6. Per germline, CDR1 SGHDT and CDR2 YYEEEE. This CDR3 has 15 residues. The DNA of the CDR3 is TGTGCCAGCAGCTTGACCGGGACAGGGTATGAGACCCAGTACTTC. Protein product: CASSLTGTGYETQYF.

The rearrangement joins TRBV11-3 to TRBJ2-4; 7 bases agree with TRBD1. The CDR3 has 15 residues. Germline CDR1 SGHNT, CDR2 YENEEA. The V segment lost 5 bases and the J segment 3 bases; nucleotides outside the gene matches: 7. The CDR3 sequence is CASSPYRDSKNIQYF. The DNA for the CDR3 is TGTGCCAGCAGCCCGTACCGGGACAGCAAAAACATTCAGTACTTC.

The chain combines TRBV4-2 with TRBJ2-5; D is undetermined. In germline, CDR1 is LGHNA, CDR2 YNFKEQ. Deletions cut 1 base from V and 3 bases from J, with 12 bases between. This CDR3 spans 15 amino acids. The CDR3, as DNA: TGTGCCAGCAGCCAAGTGAGGCGTCCGGAAGAGACCCAGTACTTC. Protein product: CASSQVRRPEETQYF.

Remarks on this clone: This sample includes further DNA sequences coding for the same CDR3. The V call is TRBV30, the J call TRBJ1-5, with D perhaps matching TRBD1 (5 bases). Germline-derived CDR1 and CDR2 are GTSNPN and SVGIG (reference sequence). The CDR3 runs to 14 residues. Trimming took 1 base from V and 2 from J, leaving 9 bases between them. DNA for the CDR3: TGTGCCTGGAGTGCGGGGGGAGGCAATCAGCCCCAGCATTTT. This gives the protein CAWSAGGGNQPQHF.

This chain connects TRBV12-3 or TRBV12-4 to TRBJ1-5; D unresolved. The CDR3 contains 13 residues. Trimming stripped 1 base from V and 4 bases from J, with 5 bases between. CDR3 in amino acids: CASSLGRNQPQHF. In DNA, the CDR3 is TGTGCCAGCAGTTTAGGCAGAAATCAGCCCCAGCATTTT.

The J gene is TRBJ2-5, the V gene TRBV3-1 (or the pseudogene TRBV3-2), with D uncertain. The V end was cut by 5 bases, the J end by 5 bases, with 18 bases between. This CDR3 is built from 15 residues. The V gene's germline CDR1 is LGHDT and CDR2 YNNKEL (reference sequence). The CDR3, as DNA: TGTGCCAGCAGCGATGTAGCTCCTTTCTCTGAGACCCAGTACTTC. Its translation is CASSDVAPFSETQYF.

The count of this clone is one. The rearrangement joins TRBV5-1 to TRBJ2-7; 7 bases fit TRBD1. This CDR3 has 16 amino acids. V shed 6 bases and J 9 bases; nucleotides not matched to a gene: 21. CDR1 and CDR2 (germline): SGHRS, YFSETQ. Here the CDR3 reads CASMEESRDSPFVQYF. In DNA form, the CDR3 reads TGCGCCAGCATGGAAGAAAGCCGGGACAGCCCTTTTGTGCAGTACTTC. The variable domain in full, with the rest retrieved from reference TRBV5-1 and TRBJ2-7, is KAGVTQTPRYLIKTRGQQVTLSCSPISGHRSVSWYQQTPGQGLQFLFEYFSETQRNKGNFPGRFSGRQFSNSRSEMNVSTLELGDSALYLCASMEESRDSPFVQYFGPGTRLTVT.

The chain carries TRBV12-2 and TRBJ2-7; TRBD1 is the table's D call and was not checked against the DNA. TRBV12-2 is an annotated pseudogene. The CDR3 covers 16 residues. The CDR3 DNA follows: TGTGCAAGTCGCTTAGCGGAGGGACAGAGCTCCTACGAGCAGTACTTC. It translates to CASRLAEGQSSYEQYF.

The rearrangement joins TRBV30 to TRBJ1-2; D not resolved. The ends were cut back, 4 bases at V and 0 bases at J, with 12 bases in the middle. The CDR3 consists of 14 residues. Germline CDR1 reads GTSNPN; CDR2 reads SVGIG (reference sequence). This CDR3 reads CAWKRLPSNYGYTF. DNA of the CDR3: TGTGCCTGGAAAAGACTGCCCTCTAACTATGGCTACACCTTC.

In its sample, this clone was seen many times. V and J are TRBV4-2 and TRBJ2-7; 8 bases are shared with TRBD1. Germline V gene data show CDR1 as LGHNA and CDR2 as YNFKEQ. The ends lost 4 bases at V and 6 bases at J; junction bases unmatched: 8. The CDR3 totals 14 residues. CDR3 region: CASSRGTGGSEQYF. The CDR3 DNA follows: TGTGCCAGCAGCCGAGGGACAGGCGGCAGCGAGCAGTACTTC.

DNA of the CDR3: TGCGCCAGCAGCACAGGACTAGCACCAGAGACCCAGTACTTC. Protein sequence: CASSTGLAPETQYF. V gene TRBV5-1 combines with J gene TRBJ2-5; 8 nucleotides match TRBD2. Germline values: CDR1 SGHRS, CDR2 YFSETQ. The CDR3 is 14 residues long. V was pared by 4 bases and J by 4 bases, with 6 bases of the junction left unmatched.

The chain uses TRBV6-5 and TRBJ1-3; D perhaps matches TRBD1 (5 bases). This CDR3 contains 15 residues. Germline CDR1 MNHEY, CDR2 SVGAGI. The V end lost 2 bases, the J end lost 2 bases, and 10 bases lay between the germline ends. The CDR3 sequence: CASSYGVRAGNTIYF. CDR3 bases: TGTGCCAGCAGTTACGGGGTCAGGGCTGGAAACACCATATATTTT.

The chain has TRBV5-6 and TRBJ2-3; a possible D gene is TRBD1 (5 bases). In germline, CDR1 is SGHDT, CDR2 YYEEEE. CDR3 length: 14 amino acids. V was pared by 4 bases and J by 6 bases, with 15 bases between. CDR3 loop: CASSPGRARDTQYF. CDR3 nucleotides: TGTGCCAGCAGCCCCGGCAGGGCGAGGGATACGCAGTATTTT. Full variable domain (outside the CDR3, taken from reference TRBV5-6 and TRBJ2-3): DAGVTQSPTHLIKTRGQQVTLRCSPKSGHDTVSWYQQALGQGPQFIFQYYEEEERQRGNFPDRFSGHQFPNYSSELNVNALLLGDSALYLCASSPGRARDTQYFGPGTRLTVL.

The CDR3 coding sequence is TGTGCCAGCAGTGATTACACAGATACGCAGTATTTT. This sequence encodes CASSDYTDTQYF. The rearrangement links TRBV6-1 to TRBJ2-3; D gene uncertain. Trimming shortened V by 3 bases and J by 2 bases, and 3 bases separated the two germline ends. CDR1 and CDR2 from the germline V gene are MNHNS and SASEGT. CDR3 length: 12 residues.

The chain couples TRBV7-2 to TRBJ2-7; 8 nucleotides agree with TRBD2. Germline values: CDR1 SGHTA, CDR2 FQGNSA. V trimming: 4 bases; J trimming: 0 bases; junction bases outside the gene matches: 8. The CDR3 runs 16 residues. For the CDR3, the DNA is TGTGCCAGCAGCTGGACTAGCTTACAGAGCTCCTACGAGCAGTACTTC. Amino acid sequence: CASSWTSLQSSYEQYF.

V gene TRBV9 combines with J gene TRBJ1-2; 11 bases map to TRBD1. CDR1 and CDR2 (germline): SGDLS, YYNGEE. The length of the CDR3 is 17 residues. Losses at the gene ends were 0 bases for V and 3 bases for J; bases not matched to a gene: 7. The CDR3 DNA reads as TGTGCCAGCAGCGTAGACGGGACAGGGGGGTTGGACTATGGCTACACCTTC. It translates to CASSVDGTGGLDYGYTF.

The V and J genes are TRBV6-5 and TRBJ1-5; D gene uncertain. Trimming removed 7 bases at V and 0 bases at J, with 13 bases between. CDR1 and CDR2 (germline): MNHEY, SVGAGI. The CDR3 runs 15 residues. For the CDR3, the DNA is TGTGCCAGCACTCCGTCGGGGATTAGCAATCAGCCCCAGCATTTT. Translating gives CASTPSGISNQPQHF.